A selection of T cell receptor beta chains follows, all from one sample in a study of blood T cell repertoires in COVID-19. Profiling relied on immunoSEQ multiplex PCR, and the TCRdb table lists in-frame clones only, not all of them. Altogether 100,000 to 150,000 clones are present, 87% being singletons, with the ten largest covering over 3.5%. Sequencing input: peripheral blood. These receptor sequences come from a woman aged 55-69 years with acute or convalescent COVID-19. CDR3s include the opening cysteine and the closing phenylalanine or tryptophan. The order of the fields is J gene, V gene, clone size, D gene, CDR3 protein, CDR3 DNA. D genes are given only for firm matches. Rows may omit the clone size; those that give it use once, few, many or a size class.

j_call: TRBJ1-6; v_call: TRBV3-1/TRBV3-2; clone_size: NA; d_call: TRBD1; cdr3_aa: CASSLAGQGPFPLHF; cdr3_nt: TGTGCCAGCAGCCTAGCGGGACAGGGGCCTTTTCCCCTCCACTTT
j_call: TRBJ1-1; v_call: TRBV4-1; clone_size: NA; d_call: NA; cdr3_aa: CASSHGGAELTEAFF; cdr3_nt: TGCGCCAGCAGCCACGGGGGGGCAGAGCTGACTGAAGCTTTCTTT
j_call: TRBJ2-3; v_call: TRBV5-1; clone_size: NA; d_call: TRBD1; cdr3_aa: CASSPSGTVTSTDTQYF; cdr3_nt: TGCGCCAGCAGCCCGTCCGGGACAGTTACTAGCACAGATACGCAGTATTTT
j_call: TRBJ2-5; v_call: TRBV2; clone_size: NA; d_call: NA; cdr3_aa: CASSAQWGIADQETQYF; cdr3_nt: TGTGCCAGCAGTGCTCAGTGGGGGATAGCGGATCAAGAGACCCAGTACTTC
j_call: TRBJ2-3; v_call: TRBV28; clone_size: once; d_call: TRBD1; cdr3_aa: CASSSGQGARNTQYF; cdr3_nt: TGTGCCAGCAGTTCAGGGCAGGGGGCGCGCAATACGCAGTATTTT
j_call: TRBJ2-1; v_call: TRBV14; clone_size: NA; d_call: TRBD2; cdr3_aa: CASSLWTSDKTSYNEQFF; cdr3_nt: TGTGCCAGCAGCCTCTGGACTAGCGACAAGACCTCCTACAATGAGCAGTTCTTC
j_call: TRBJ1-4; v_call: TRBV5-1; clone_size: once; d_call: TRBD1; cdr3_aa: CASSSGQGGEKLFF; cdr3_nt: TGCGCCAGCAGCTCGGGACAGGGTGGTGAAAAACTGTTTTTT
j_call: TRBJ1-1; v_call: TRBV5-1; clone_size: NA; d_call: TRBD1; cdr3_aa: CASSFGQGASGTEAFF; cdr3_nt: TGCGCCAGCAGCTTCGGACAGGGGGCTAGCGGCACTGAAGCTTTCTTT
j_call: TRBJ2-1; v_call: TRBV28; clone_size: NA; d_call: NA; cdr3_aa: CASSLGGTGYNEQFF; cdr3_nt: TGTGCCAGCAGTTTGGGAGGTACTGGGTACAATGAGCAGTTCTTC
j_call: TRBJ1-2; v_call: TRBV5-6; clone_size: NA; d_call: NA; cdr3_aa: CASSLVHSGGYGYTF; cdr3_nt: TGTGCCAGCAGCTTGGTCCATTCGGGAGGCTATGGCTACACCTTC
j_call: TRBJ2-3; v_call: TRBV28; clone_size: NA; d_call: NA; cdr3_aa: CASTPGDSADTQYF; cdr3_nt: TGTGCCAGCACCCCAGGGGATAGCGCAGATACGCAGTATTTT
j_call: TRBJ1-1; v_call: TRBV5-1; clone_size: NA; d_call: TRBD1; cdr3_aa: CASRIGQGGMNTEAFF; cdr3_nt: TGCGCCAGCAGGATAGGACAGGGGGGCATGAACACTGAAGCTTTCTTT
j_call: TRBJ2-1; v_call: TRBV11-3; clone_size: once; d_call: NA; cdr3_aa: CASSRTSGDNEQFF; cdr3_nt: TGTGCCAGCAGCCGAACGAGCGGAGACAATGAGCAGTTCTTC
j_call: TRBJ1-2; v_call: TRBV28; clone_size: NA; d_call: NA; cdr3_aa: CASSLYGLGWQGMDYGYTF; cdr3_nt: TGTGCCAGCAGTTTATACGGCCTCGGGTGGCAGGGGATGGACTATGGCTACACCTTC
j_call: TRBJ1-1; v_call: TRBV24-1; clone_size: NA; d_call: NA; cdr3_aa: CATSDRTAQRAFF; cdr3_nt: TGTGCCACCAGTGATAGGACAGCCCAGCGGGCTTTCTTT
j_call: TRBJ1-1; v_call: TRBV30; clone_size: NA; d_call: NA; cdr3_aa: CAWSKGQHTEAFF; cdr3_nt: TGTGCCTGGAGTAAGGGGCAGCACACTGAAGCTTTCTTT
j_call: TRBJ2-2; v_call: TRBV18; clone_size: NA; d_call: TRBD2; cdr3_aa: CASSPLRTSGNTGELFF; cdr3_nt: TGTGCCAGCTCGCCGCTTAGGACTAGCGGGAACACCGGGGAGCTGTTTTTT
j_call: TRBJ2-3; v_call: TRBV3-1/TRBV3-2; clone_size: NA; d_call: TRBD2; cdr3_aa: CASSQEAGAGADTQYF; cdr3_nt: TGTGCCAGCAGCCAAGAAGCGGGAGCGGGGGCAGATACGCAGTATTTT
j_call: TRBJ2-1; v_call: TRBV6-5; clone_size: NA; d_call: TRBD2; cdr3_aa: CASSYSSGRVYEQFF; cdr3_nt: TGTGCCAGCAGTTATTCTAGCGGGAGAGTATATGAGCAGTTCTTC
j_call: TRBJ2-3; v_call: TRBV10-2; clone_size: NA; d_call: NA; cdr3_aa: CASSESYTQYF; cdr3_nt: TGCGCCAGCAGTGAGTCCTATACGCAGTATTTT
j_call: TRBJ1-2; v_call: TRBV5-1; clone_size: once; d_call: NA; cdr3_aa: CASSLAEAGAGYGYTF; cdr3_nt: TGCGCCAGCAGCTTGGCCGAGGCAGGGGCGGGCTATGGCTACACCTTC
j_call: TRBJ1-5; v_call: TRBV5-8; clone_size: NA; d_call: NA; cdr3_aa: CASSSIRAYDQPQHF; cdr3_nt: TGTGCCAGCAGCTCTATCAGGGCATATGACCAGCCCCAGCATTTT
j_call: TRBJ1-3; v_call: TRBV6-5; clone_size: NA; d_call: TRBD1; cdr3_aa: CASSWGQPSGNTIYF; cdr3_nt: TGTGCCAGCAGTTGGGGACAGCCCTCTGGAAACACCATATATTTT
j_call: TRBJ1-1; v_call: TRBV27; clone_size: NA; d_call: NA; cdr3_aa: CASSSSTGTTEAFF; cdr3_nt: TGTGCCAGCAGTTCTAGTACAGGTACGACTGAAGCTTTCTTT
j_call: TRBJ1-6; v_call: TRBV18; clone_size: once; d_call: NA; cdr3_aa: CASSIQGRANSPLHF; cdr3_nt: TGTGCCAGCTCAATCCAGGGGCGGGCAAATTCACCCCTCCACTTT
j_call: TRBJ1-3; v_call: TRBV13; clone_size: NA; d_call: TRBD1; cdr3_aa: CASSNRGAGNTIYF; cdr3_nt: TGTGCCAGCAGCAACAGGGGAGCCGGAAACACCATATATTTT
j_call: TRBJ2-1; v_call: TRBV7-2; clone_size: few; d_call: TRBD1; cdr3_aa: CASSLAQGALNEQFF; cdr3_nt: TGTGCCAGCAGCTTAGCACAGGGGGCGCTCAATGAGCAGTTCTTC
j_call: TRBJ2-3; v_call: TRBV9; clone_size: NA; d_call: NA; cdr3_aa: CASSPRTGTDTQYF; cdr3_nt: TGTGCCAGCAGCCCACGGACTGGCACAGATACGCAGTATTTT
j_call: TRBJ1-5; v_call: TRBV11-2; clone_size: NA; d_call: TRBD1; cdr3_aa: CASSFAGTGWWPQHF; cdr3_nt: TGTGCCAGCAGCTTTGCCGGGACAGGGTGGTGGCCCCAGCATTTT
j_call: TRBJ2-1; v_call: TRBV9; clone_size: NA; d_call: NA; cdr3_aa: CASSVSWRSAYNEQFF; cdr3_nt: TGTGCCAGCAGCGTATCGTGGAGGTCGGCCTACAATGAGCAGTTCTTC
j_call: TRBJ2-3; v_call: TRBV2; clone_size: NA; d_call: TRBD2; cdr3_aa: CASSPGTSGRSTDTQYF; cdr3_nt: TGTGCCAGCAGTCCTGGGACTAGCGGGAGGAGCACAGATACGCAGTATTTT
j_call: TRBJ1-5; v_call: TRBV28; clone_size: NA; d_call: NA; cdr3_aa: CASSIAGGNYQPQHF; cdr3_nt: TGTGCCAGCAGTATCGCTGGGGGGAACTATCAGCCCCAGCATTTT
j_call: TRBJ1-2; v_call: TRBV5-5; clone_size: once; d_call: TRBD1; cdr3_aa: CASSAGQGAYGYTF; cdr3_nt: TGTGCCAGCAGCGCGGGACAGGGAGCCTATGGCTACACCTTC
j_call: TRBJ1-2; v_call: TRBV12-3/TRBV12-4; clone_size: NA; d_call: TRBD1; cdr3_aa: CATGDRGLYGYTF; cdr3_nt: TGTGCCACTGGGGACAGGGGGCTCTATGGCTACACCTTC
j_call: TRBJ2-2; v_call: TRBV3-1/TRBV3-2; clone_size: NA; d_call: NA; cdr3_aa: CASSPMTDTGELFF; cdr3_nt: TGTGCCAGCAGCCCGATGACTGACACCGGGGAGCTGTTTTTT
j_call: TRBJ2-1; v_call: TRBV30; clone_size: once; d_call: TRBD2; cdr3_aa: CAWSFGERGNEQFF; cdr3_nt: TGTGCCTGGAGTTTCGGGGAGCGGGGCAATGAGCAGTTCTTC
j_call: TRBJ2-6; v_call: TRBV14; clone_size: NA; d_call: NA; cdr3_aa: CASSQGRAGANVLTF; cdr3_nt: TGTGCCAGCAGCCAAGGAAGAGCTGGGGCCAACGTCCTGACTTTC
j_call: TRBJ1-3; v_call: TRBV14; clone_size: NA; d_call: TRBD1; cdr3_aa: CASSRTGDWAGNTIYF; cdr3_nt: TGTGCCAGCAGCCGTACAGGGGATTGGGCTGGAAACACCATATATTTT
j_call: TRBJ1-1; v_call: TRBV9; clone_size: NA; d_call: NA; cdr3_aa: CASSVDPGRGEAFF; cdr3_nt: TGTGCCAGCAGCGTAGATCCGGGCAGGGGAGAAGCTTTCTTT
j_call: TRBJ1-1; v_call: TRBV7-9; clone_size: NA; d_call: TRBD1; cdr3_aa: CASSFGTALNTEAFF; cdr3_nt: TGTGCCAGCAGCTTTGGGACAGCTCTGAACACTGAAGCTTTCTTT
j_call: TRBJ1-2; v_call: TRBV6-6; clone_size: NA; d_call: TRBD1; cdr3_aa: CASRETGYNYGYTF; cdr3_nt: TGTGCCAGCAGGGAGACAGGGTATAACTATGGCTACACCTTC
j_call: TRBJ2-3; v_call: TRBV6-5; clone_size: NA; d_call: TRBD2; cdr3_aa: CASGARRERNTQYF; cdr3_nt: TGTGCCAGCGGGGCCCGGCGGGAGAGGAATACGCAGTATTTT
j_call: TRBJ2-1; v_call: TRBV18; clone_size: once; d_call: NA; cdr3_aa: CASSPLWRDSYNEQFF; cdr3_nt: TGTGCCAGCTCTCCTCTCTGGCGGGACTCCTACAATGAGCAGTTCTTC
j_call: TRBJ2-1; v_call: TRBV9; clone_size: NA; d_call: NA; cdr3_aa: CASSVEGAYNEQFF; cdr3_nt: TGTGCCAGCAGCGTAGAGGGGGCCTACAATGAGCAGTTCTTC
j_call: TRBJ2-2; v_call: TRBV19; clone_size: NA; d_call: NA; cdr3_aa: CASSPSANTGELFF; cdr3_nt: TGTGCCAGTAGTCCTAGCGCGAACACCGGGGAGCTGTTTTTT
j_call: TRBJ2-1; v_call: TRBV3-1/TRBV3-2; clone_size: NA; d_call: TRBD2; cdr3_aa: CASSPGLPTGSNEQFF; cdr3_nt: TGTGCCAGCAGCCCGGGACTACCTACGGGCAGTAATGAGCAGTTCTTC
j_call: TRBJ1-6; v_call: TRBV6-1; clone_size: NA; d_call: NA; cdr3_aa: CASSEVWGDSPLHF; cdr3_nt: TGTGCCAGCAGTGAAGTGTGGGGGGATTCACCCCTCCACTTT